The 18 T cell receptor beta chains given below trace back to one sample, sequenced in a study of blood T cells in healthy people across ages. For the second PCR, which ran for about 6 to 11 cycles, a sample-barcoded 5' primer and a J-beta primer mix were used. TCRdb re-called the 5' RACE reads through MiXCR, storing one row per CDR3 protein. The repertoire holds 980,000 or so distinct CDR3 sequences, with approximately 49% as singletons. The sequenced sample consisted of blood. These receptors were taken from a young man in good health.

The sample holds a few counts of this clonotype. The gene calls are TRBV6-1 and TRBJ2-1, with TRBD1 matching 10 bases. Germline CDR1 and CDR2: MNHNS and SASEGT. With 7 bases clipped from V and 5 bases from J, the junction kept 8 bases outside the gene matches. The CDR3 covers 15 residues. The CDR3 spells CASILKGQGNNEQFF. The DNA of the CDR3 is TGTGCCAGCATCCTGAAGGGACAGGGGAACAATGAGCAGTTCTTC.

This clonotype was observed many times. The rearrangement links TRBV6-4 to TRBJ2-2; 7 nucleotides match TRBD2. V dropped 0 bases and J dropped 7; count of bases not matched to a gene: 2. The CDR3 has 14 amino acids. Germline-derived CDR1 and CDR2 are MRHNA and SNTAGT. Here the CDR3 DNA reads TGTGCCAGCAGTGACTCAGCGGGGCACGGGGAGCTGTTTTTT. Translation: CASSDSAGHGELFF.

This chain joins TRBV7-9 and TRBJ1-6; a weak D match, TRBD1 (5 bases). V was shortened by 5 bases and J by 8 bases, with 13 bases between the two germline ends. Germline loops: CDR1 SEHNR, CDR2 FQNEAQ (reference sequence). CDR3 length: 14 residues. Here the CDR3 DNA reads TGTGCCAGCAGCGGGGGACCTATGGATTCACCCCTCCACTTT. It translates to CASSGGPMDSPLHF.

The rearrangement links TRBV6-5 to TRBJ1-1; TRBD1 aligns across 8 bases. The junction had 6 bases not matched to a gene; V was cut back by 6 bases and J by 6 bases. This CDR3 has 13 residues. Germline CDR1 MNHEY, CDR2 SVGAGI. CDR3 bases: TGTGCCAGCAGGGACAGGGAAGATCCTGAAGCTTTCTTT. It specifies CASRDREDPEAFF.

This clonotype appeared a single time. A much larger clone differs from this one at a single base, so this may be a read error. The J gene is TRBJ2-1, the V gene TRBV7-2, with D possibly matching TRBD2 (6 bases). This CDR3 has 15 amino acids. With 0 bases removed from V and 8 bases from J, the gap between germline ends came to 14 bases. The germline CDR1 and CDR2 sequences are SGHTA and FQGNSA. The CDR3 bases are TGTACCAGCAGCTTAGCTGGGACTGTTGGCTATGAGCAGTTCTTC. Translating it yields CTSSLAGTVGYEQFF. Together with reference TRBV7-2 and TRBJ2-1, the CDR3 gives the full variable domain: GAGVSQSPSNKVTEKGKDVELRCDPISGHTALYWYRQSLGQGLEFLIYFQGNSAPDKSGLPSDRFSAERTGGSVSTLTIQRTQQEDSAVYLCTSSLAGTVGYEQFFGPGTRLTVL.

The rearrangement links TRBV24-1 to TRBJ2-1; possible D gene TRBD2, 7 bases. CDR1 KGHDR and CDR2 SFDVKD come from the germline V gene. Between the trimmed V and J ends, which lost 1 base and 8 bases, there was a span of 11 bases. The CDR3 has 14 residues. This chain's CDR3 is CATSDLRGADEQFF. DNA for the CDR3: TGTGCCACCAGTGATTTACGGGGGGCCGATGAGCAGTTCTTC.

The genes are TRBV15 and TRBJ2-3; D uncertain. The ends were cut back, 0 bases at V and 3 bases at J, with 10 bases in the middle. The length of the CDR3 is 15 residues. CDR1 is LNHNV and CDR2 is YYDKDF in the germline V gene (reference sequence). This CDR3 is CATSREVTGTDTQYF. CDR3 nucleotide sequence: TGTGCCACCAGCAGAGAGGTAACGGGTACAGATACGCAGTATTTT.

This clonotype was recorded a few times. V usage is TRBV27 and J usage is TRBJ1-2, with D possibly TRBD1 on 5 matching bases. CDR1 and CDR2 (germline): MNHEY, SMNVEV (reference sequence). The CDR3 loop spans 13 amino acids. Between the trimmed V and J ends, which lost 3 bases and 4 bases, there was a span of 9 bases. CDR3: CASSLGPGYGYTF. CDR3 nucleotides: TGTGCCAGCAGTTTGGGGCCGGGCTATGGCTACACCTTC.

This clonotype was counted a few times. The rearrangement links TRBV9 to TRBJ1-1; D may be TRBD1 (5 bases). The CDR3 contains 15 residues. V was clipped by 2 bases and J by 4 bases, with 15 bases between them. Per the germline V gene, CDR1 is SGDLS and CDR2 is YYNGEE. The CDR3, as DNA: TGTGCCAGCAGCGTCGTCTCGGGTGGGGCCACTGAAGCTTTCTTT. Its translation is CASSVVSGGATEAFF.

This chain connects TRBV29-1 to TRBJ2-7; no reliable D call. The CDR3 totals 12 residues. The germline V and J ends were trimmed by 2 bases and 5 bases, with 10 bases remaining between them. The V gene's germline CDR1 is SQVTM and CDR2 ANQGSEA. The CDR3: CSVEKDTDEQYF. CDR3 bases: TGCAGCGTTGAAAAGGATACCGACGAGCAGTACTTC.

The CDR3 sequence: CASSLGPRASFYGYTF. Written as DNA, the CDR3 is TGTGCCAGCAGTTTAGGGCCCCGGGCCTCCTTCTATGGCTACACCTTC. The rearrangement uses TRBV12-3 or TRBV12-4 and TRBJ1-2; D gene unclear. V gave up 1 base and J gave up 4 bases, with 16 bases separating them. This CDR3 has 16 residues.

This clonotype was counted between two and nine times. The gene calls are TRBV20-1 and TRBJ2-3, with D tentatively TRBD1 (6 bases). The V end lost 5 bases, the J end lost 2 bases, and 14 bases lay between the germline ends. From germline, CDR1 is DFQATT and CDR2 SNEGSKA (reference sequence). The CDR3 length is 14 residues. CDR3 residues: CSAWTEFLTDTQYF. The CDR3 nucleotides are TGCAGTGCTTGGACAGAGTTTCTCACAGATACGCAGTATTTT.

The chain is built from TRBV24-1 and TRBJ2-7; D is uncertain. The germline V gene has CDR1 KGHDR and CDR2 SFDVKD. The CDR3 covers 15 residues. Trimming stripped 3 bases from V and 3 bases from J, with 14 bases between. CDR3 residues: CATSDPAENFYEQYF. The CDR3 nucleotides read TGTGCCACCAGTGATCCCGCGGAGAATTTCTACGAGCAGTACTTC.

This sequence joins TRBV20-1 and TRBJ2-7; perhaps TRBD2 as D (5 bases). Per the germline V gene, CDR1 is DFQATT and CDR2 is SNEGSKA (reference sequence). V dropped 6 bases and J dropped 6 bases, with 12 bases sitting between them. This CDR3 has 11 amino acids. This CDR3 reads CSARDYPEQYF. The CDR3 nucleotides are TGCAGTGCCCGCGACTACCCCGAGCAGTACTTC.

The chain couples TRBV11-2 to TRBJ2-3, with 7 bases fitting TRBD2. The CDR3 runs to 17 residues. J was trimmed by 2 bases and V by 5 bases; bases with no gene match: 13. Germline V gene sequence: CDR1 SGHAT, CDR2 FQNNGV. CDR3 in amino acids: CASSPGTGLAVTDTQYF. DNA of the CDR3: TGTGCCAGCAGCCCCGGGACGGGGCTAGCGGTCACAGATACGCAGTATTTT.

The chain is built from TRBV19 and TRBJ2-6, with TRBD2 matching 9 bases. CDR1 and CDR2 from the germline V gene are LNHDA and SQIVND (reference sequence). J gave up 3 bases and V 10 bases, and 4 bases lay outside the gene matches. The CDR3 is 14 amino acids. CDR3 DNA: TGTGCCACCAGCGGGGGGCTTGGGGCCAACGTCCTGACTTTC. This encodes CATSGGLGANVLTF.

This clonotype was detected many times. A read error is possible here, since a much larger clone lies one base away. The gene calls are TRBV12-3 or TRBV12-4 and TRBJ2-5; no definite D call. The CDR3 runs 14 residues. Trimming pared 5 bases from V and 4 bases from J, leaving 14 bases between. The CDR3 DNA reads TGTGCCAGCAGTCCCCGTGGCGGTCGAGAGACCCAGTACTTC. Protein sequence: CASSPRGGRETQYF.

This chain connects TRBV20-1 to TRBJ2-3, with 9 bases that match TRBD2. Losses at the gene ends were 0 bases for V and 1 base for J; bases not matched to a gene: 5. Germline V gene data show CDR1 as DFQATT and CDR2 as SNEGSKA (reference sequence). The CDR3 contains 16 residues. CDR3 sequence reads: CSARDSGGWGTDTQYF. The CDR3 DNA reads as TGCAGTGCTAGAGATAGCGGGGGATGGGGCACAGATACGCAGTATTTT.